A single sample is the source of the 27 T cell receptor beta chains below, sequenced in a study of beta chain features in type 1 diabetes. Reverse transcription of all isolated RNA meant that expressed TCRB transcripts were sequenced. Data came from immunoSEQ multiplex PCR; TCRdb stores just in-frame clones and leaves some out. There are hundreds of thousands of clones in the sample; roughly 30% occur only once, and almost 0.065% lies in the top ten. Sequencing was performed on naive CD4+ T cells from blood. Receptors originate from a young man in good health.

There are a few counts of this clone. The CDR3: CSGRTGEIGKFF. For the CDR3, the DNA is TGCAGCGGAAGGACAGGGGAGATTGGGAAGTTCTTC. V gene TRBV29-1 combines with J gene TRBJ2-1; 9 bases fit TRBD1. Germline V lookup: CDR1 SQVTM, CDR2 ANQGSEA. Trimming took 7 bases from V and 14 from J; bases not matched to a gene: 12. This CDR3 contains 12 residues.

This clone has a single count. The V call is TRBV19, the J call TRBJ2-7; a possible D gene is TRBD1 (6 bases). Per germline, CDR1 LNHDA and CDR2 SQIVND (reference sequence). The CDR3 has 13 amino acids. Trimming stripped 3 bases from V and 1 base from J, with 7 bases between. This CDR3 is CASSIGQSYEQYF. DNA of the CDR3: TGTGCCAGTAGTATCGGACAGTCCTACGAGCAGTACTTC.

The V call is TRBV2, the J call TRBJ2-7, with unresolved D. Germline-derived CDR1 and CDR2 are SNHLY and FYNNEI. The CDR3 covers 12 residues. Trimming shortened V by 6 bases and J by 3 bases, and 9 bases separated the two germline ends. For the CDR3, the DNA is TGTGCCAGCAGCTACCTAGGCTACGAGCAGTACTTC. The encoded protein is CASSYLGYEQYF. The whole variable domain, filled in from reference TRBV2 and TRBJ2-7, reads EPEVTQTPSHQVTQMGQEVILRCVPISNHLYFYWYRQILGQKVEFLVSFYNNEISEKSEIFDDQFSVERPDGSNFTLKIRSTKLEDSAMYFCASSYLGYEQYFGPGTRLTVT.

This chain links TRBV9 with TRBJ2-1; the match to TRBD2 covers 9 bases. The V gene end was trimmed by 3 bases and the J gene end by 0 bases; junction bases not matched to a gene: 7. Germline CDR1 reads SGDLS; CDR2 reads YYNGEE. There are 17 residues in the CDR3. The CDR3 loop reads CASSERLAESSYNEQFF. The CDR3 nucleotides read TGTGCCAGCAGCGAGAGACTAGCGGAGAGCTCCTACAATGAGCAGTTCTTC.

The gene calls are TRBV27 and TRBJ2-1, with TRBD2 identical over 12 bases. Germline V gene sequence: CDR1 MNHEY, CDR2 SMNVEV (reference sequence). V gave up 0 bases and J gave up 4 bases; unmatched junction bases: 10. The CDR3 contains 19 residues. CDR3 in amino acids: CASSLSLLAGGPPYNEQFF. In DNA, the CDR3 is TGTGCCAGCAGTTTATCGCTACTAGCGGGAGGACCCCCTTACAATGAGCAGTTCTTC.

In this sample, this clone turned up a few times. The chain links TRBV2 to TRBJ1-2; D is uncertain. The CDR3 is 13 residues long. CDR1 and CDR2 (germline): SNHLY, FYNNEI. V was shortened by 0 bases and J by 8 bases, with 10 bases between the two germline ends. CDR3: CASSEALGLGYTF. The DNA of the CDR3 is TGTGCCAGCAGTGAAGCGCTGGGTCTCGGCTACACCTTC.

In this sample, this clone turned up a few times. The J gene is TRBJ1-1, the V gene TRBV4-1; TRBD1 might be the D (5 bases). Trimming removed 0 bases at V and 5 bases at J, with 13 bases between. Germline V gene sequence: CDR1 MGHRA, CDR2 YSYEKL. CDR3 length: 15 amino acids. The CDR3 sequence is CASSQDRQGRTEAFF. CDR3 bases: TGCGCCAGCAGCCAAGATCGGCAGGGTCGGACTGAAGCTTTCTTT.

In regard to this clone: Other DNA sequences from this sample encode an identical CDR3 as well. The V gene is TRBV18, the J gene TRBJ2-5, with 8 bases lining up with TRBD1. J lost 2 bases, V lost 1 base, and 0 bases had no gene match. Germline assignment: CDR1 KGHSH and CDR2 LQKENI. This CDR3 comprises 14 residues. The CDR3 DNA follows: TGTGCCAGCTCACCACGGGACAGGCAAGAGACCCAGTACTTC. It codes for CASSPRDRQETQYF.

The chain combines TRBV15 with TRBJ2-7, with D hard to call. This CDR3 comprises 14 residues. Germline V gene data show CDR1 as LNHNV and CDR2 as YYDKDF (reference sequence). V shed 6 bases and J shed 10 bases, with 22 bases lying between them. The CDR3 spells CATSRGRASYGQYF. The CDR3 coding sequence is TGTGCCACCAGTCGAGGAAGGGCTAGTTACGGCCAGTACTTC.

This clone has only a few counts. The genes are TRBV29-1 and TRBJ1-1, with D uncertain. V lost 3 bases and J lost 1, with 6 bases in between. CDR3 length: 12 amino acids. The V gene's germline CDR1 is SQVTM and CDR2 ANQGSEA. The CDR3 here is CSVESPNTEAFF. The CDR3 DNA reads TGCAGCGTTGAGTCCCCGAACACTGAAGCTTTCTTT.

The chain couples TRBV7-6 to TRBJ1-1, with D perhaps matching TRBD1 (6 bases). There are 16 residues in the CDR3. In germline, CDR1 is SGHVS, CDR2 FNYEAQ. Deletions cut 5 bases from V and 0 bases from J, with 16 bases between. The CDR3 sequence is CASSPSGQAMNTEAFF. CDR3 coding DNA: TGTGCCAGCAGCCCCTCGGGACAAGCCATGAACACTGAAGCTTTCTTT.

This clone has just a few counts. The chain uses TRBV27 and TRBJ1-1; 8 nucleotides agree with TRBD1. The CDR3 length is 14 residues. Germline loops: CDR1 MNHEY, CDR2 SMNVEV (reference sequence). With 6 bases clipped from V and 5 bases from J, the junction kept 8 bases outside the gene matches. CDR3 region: CASRISGGNTEAFF. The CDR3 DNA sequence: TGTGCCAGCAGAATCTCAGGGGGCAATACTGAAGCTTTCTTT.

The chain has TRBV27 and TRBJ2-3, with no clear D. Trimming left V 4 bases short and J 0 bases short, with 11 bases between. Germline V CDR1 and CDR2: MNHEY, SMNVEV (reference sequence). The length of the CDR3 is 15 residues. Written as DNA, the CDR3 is TGTGCCAGCAGTTCACGGGCGAAGAGCACAGATACGCAGTATTTT. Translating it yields CASSSRAKSTDTQYF.

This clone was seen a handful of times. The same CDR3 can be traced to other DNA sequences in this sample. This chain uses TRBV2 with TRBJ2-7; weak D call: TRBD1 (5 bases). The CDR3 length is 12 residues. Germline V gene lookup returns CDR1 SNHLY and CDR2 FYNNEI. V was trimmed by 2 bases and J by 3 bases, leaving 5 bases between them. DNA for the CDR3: TGTGCCAGCAGTGAACAGGGCTACGAGCAGTACTTC. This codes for CASSEQGYEQYF.

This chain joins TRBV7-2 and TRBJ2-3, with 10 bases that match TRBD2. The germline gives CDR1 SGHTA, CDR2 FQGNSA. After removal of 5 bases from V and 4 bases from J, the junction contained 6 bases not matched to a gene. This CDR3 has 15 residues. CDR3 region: CASSVPSGSADTQYF. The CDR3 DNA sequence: TGTGCCAGCAGCGTCCCTAGCGGGAGCGCAGATACGCAGTATTTT.

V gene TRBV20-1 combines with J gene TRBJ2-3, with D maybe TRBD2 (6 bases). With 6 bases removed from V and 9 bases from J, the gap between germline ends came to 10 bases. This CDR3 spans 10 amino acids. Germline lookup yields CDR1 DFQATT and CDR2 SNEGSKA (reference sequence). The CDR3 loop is CSAREWTQYF. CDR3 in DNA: TGCAGTGCCCGGGAGTGGACGCAGTATTTT.

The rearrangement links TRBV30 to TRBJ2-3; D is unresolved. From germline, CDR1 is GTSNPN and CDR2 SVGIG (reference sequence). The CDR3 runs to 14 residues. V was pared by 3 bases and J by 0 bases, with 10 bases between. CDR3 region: CAWSPDLSTDTQYF. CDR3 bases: TGTGCCTGGAGCCCAGACCTTAGCACAGATACGCAGTATTTT.

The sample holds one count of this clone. The CDR3 loop is CASSRTGANTEAFF. CDR3 DNA sequence: TGTGCCAGCAGCCGGACAGGGGCGAACACTGAAGCTTTCTTT. V and J are TRBV7-2 and TRBJ1-1, with 9 bases fitting TRBD1. In germline, CDR1 is SGHTA, CDR2 FQGNSA. The CDR3 spans 14 residues. V lost 5 bases to trimming and J lost 1 base; unmatched junction nucleotides: 2. Full variable domain (missing parts from reference TRBV7-2 and TRBJ1-1): GAGVSQSPSNKVTEKGKDVELRCDPISGHTALYWYRQSLGQGLEFLIYFQGNSAPDKSGLPSDRFSAERTGGSVSTLTIQRTQQEDSAVYLCASSRTGANTEAFFGQGTRLTVV.

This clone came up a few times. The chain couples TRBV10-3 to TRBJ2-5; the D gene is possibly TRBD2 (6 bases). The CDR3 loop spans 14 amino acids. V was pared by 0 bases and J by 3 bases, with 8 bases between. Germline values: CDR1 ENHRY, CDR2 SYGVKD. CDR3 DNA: TGTGCCATCAGTGAGTCGGAGGGAGAAGAGACCCAGTACTTC. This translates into CAISESEGEETQYF.

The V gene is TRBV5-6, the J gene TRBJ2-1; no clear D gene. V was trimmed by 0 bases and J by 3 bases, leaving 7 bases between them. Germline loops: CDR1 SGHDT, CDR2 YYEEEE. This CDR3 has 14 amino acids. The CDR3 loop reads CASSLEQHYNEQFF. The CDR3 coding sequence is TGTGCCAGCAGCTTGGAACAGCACTACAATGAGCAGTTCTTC.

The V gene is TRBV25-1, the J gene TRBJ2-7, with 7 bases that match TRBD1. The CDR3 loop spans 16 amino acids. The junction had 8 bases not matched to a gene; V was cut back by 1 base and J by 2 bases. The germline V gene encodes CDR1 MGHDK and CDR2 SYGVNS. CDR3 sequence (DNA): TGTGCCAGCAGTGAATTAGTAGGGGGCAGCACCTACGAGCAGTACTTC. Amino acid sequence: CASSELVGGSTYEQYF.

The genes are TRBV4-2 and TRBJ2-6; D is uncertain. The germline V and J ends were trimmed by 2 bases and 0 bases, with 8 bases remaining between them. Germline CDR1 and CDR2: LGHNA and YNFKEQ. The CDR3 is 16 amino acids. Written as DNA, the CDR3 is TGTGCCAGCAGCCAATTAGGCGACTCTGGGGCCAACGTCCTGACTTTC. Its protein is CASSQLGDSGANVLTF.

This chain's CDR3 is CASSQDRAVGYEQYF. The CDR3 DNA follows: TGTGCCAGCAGCCAGGACAGGGCCGTTGGGTACGAGCAGTACTTC. This chain links TRBV11-2 with TRBJ2-7; TRBD1 agrees at 8 bases. Germline trimming cut 5 bases from V and 4 bases from J; bases unmatched to any gene: 10. The germline gives CDR1 SGHAT, CDR2 FQNNGV. The CDR3 spans 15 residues.

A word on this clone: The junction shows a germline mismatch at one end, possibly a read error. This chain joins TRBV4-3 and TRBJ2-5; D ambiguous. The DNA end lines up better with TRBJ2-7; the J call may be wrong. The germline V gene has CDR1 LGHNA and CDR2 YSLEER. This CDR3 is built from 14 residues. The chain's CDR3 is CASSQDKQSSEQYF. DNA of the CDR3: TGCGCCAGCAGCCAAGATAAGCAGTCCTCCGAGCAGTACTTC.

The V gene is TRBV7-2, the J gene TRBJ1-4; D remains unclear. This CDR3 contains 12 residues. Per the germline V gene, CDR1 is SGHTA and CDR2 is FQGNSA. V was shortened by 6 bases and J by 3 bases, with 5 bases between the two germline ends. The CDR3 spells CASSRPNEKLFF. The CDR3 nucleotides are TGTGCCAGCAGTCGTCCTAATGAAAAACTGTTTTTT.

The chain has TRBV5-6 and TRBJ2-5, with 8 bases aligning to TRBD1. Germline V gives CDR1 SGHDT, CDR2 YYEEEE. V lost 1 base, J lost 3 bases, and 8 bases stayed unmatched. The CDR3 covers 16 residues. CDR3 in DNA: TGTGCCAGCAGCTTGCCATTCAGGGGGCGCGAAGAGACCCAGTACTTC. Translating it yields CASSLPFRGREETQYF.

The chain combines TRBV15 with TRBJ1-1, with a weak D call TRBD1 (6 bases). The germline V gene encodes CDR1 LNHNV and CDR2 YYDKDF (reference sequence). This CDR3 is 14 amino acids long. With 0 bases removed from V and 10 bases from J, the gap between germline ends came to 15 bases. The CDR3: CATSRDRDRLRAFF. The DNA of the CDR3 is TGTGCCACCAGCAGAGATCGAGACAGGCTGAGAGCTTTCTTT.